This TCR beta chain emerged from a study of early T cells in non-severe SARS-CoV-2 infection (dated by TCRdb to the early 2020s). Regarding the research as a whole: Because TCR sequencing was done on bulk RNA from unsorted whole blood, the alpha and beta chains could not be paired.

This clonotype was seen a handful of times. What this receptor recognizes is not known. No base quality information exists; no much larger clone differs at one position. Cut back by 4 bases and 4 bases, the V and J ends lie 8 bases apart. The CDR3, cysteine through phenylalanine, is 12 amino acids long. Only the CDR3 region is kept as DNA, spanning 36 bases read in frame from base 1. CDR1 MNHNS and CDR2 SASEGT were looked up in the germline V gene. The library was made by 5' RACE. The sample was run on a NextSeq 500. Unique molecular identifiers were attached to individual cDNA molecules in the TCR library protocol so that sequencing error and PCR bias could be corrected. Sequencing covered both TCR alpha and beta chains, and within each sample the abundances of alpha and beta sequences were tightly co-correlated. The published analysis was carried out like this. Decombinator V4 was used to perform V gene, J gene and CDR3 annotation of TCR sequences. TCRs were defined as expanded if a significant change between any two time points was detected under a Poisson model with p below 0.0001. TCR abundances were normalised to the total number of TCRs sequenced in each sample and reported as counts per million. MAIT TCRs were defined by TRAV1-2 paired with TRAJ12, TRAJ20 or TRAJ33, and iNKT TCRs by TRAV10 paired with TRAJ18. VDJdb, accessed 1 November 2021, was searched for CMV, EBV and SARS-CoV-2 annotated TCRs, excluding TCRs annotated for multiple antigens. TCRdb applied fastp at Q25 and MiXCR to the public reads, then kept only in-frame beta chains. Each entry is one CDR3 protein sequence, shown with its most common DNA and genes. TCRdb's processing, not the authors', yielded these V and J calls. In all, the sample holds 55,000 to 65,000 distinct CDR3 sequences, and approximately 16% of those were seen once. About 4% of the sample is held by the ten biggest clonotypes.

A case-control design nested within a healthcare worker cohort in London, UK, was used, with weekly nasopharyngeal swab PCR tests and blood sampling performed. Healthcare workers were recruited between 23 and 31 March 2020, during the week of the UK lockdown, and were followed weekly for up to roughly 16 weeks. Points the paper makes about the study in general: VDJdb matching was skewed toward anti-spike CD8 responses, so virus-specific expansions were likely underestimated and private and CD4 specificities were missed.

This clonotype originated in an adult who was a healthcare worker with PCR-confirmed SARS-CoV-2 infection or an uninfected control (not recorded which). The material was whole blood, obtained at baseline. The chain employs TRBV6-1 and TRBJ2-7, with the D gene not confidently named. The nucleotide sequence reads as follows: TGTGCCAGCAGTGGATTAAAATACGAGCAGTACTTC. This is translated as CASSGLKYEQYF.